The TCR beta chain described here comes from a study of cytomegalovirus exposure and HLA in healthy donors (TCRdb year 2017). Notes on the research overall: An earlier analysis of several hundred of the donors reported approximately 280 Gb of sequence data and 95 million to 140 million unique TCR beta sequences obtained from approximately 180 million T cells. Typing coverage differed by locus: A, B, C, DRB1 and DQB1 were typed in roughly 629-630 donors, DQA1 in 500 to 550, DPA1 in around 600, and DPB1 in around 490. Every discovery cohort repertoire had been produced on one sequencing platform. A later analysis re-analyzed previously published TCR beta repertoires from approximately 700 donors and added high-resolution HLA genotyping to study TCR occurrence patterns. The study combined high-throughput TCR immunosequencing, statistical association of individual TCRs with disease status, and machine learning to predict cytomegalovirus infection status. Both class I and class II loci were covered by HLA typing, at four-digit resolution. Of the 300 to 500 genotyped donors, 75% to 85% were placed in the genetic ancestry cluster associated with self-reported Caucasian donors. The study aimed to test whether signatures of past pathogen exposure could be identified by cataloging public T cell receptors. About five DR-DQ haplotypes were treated as single units for association and clustering because of strong linkage in the cohort. An earlier analysis of around 580 of the donors used high-throughput TCR beta sequencing to judge whether each TCR beta V gene segment behaved as functional or pseudogenic. The study profiled the T cell repertoires of 500 to 800 subjects by immunosequencing and related them to cytomegalovirus serostatus. Approximately 300 gigabases of sequencing data and 91 million or so unique TCR sequences made up an early release that covered nearly 650 HLA-typed donors. The later analysis used no new phenotypic data to find candidate immune exposures, relying instead on TCR beta sequences and their occurrence across donors. Alongside the repertoire data, information on donor age, sex, ethnicity and CMV serostatus was compiled. Among roughly 400 genotyped donors of the cohort, an average of roughly 230,000 unique TCR beta nucleotide sequences was sequenced per donor, of which about 18% were non-productive. A separate validation cohort of more than 100 different subjects was used in addition to the approximately 700-subject first cohort. Genome-wide SNP genotypes for about three fifths of the 666 donors were used in a later genetic analysis, which treated that subset as a discovery cohort. Summary of the overall study and its limitations: In an earlier analysis of about 550 of the donors, most TCR beta V segments were observed in productive rearrangements about 87% or about 30% of the time, broadly matching IMGT annotations. According to a later analysis, most CMV-associated TCR beta chains appeared to be HLA-restricted, and the HLA associations seemed to be driven largely by CMV exposure. A later genetic analysis associated a missense DCLRE1C variant with V-gene and J-gene trimming of TCR beta chains, and an independent cohort replicated the association. When HLA alleles, especially DR and DQ, strongly co-occurred, TCR associations were difficult to assign to individual alleles. Compared with the approximately 710-donor mean, donors in an Asian-associated ancestry cluster had fewer N-insertions in productive TCRs, according to a later genetic analysis. HLA typing was unavailable for some donors at each locus, so association tests used only the typed subset. Only TCR beta chains were sequenced in this cohort, and the absence of alpha or paired-chain data limited detectable features. Most TCR sequences were observed very rarely across donors, whereas some public TCRs were present in many individuals. A few of the identified cytomegalovirus-associated TCR beta chains were confirmed in vitro to be specific for cytomegalovirus antigens. A later analysis found that TCR association rates varied across HLA loci, with DRB1 alleles showing the most associated TCRs and HLA-C alleles the fewest. Cytomegalovirus status was reported to be diagnosed by the classifier with high specificity and sensitivity in both the original and validation cohorts. Specific HLA alleles were associated with around 18,000 TCR beta sequences at a false discovery rate of 0.05 in a later analysis. The only immune exposure information available for the cohort was CMV serostatus. A further reported finding was that TCR beta sequences accurately predicted the HLA-A and HLA-B alleles for most subjects in the first cohort. Compared with equally common non-associated chains, HLA-associated TCR beta chains in a later analysis were more clonally expanded and had lower generation probabilities. A group of highly shared sequence variants was considered likely to be a technical artifact of the sequencing pipeline. Because counts were too low, roughly 16 rarely observed V segments, including chromosome 9 orphons, were left out of the earlier analysis of approximately 500 of the donors. Some IMGT-functional V segments, including TRBV6-2 and TRBV6-3, could not be told apart with the 87-base-pair reads, so those segments were excluded. Linkage disequilibrium might explain the correlated functional status among segregating V segments, but an unknown experimental factor could not be excluded. The authors suggested that the approach could potentially be generalized to other disease states and immunological phenotypes. Sequencing depth was assumed to be roughly uniform across donors in the presence/absence analyses, though that assumption may not hold. Several of the top co-occurrence clusters appeared to be linked to parvovirus B19, influenza, CMV and Epstein-Barr virus, according to a later analysis. The study listed approximately 150 TCR beta chains as associated with cytomegalovirus.

Of note for this clone: The specificity of this receptor is unknown. No qualities accompany the bases; no much larger clone lies one base away.

The library was built by means of the immunoSEQ multiplex PCR assay. For the multiplex PCR, a mixture combining 60 forward primers for TCR Vbeta segments and 13 reverse primers for TCR Jbeta segments was used. The CDR3 region of rearranged TCR beta genes was amplified from genomic DNA by a multiplex PCR assay. The amplified TCR beta libraries were sequenced on the Illumina HiSeq System as 87-base-pair reads. Processing in the source paper ran as follows. A later analysis counted some 74 million unique TCR beta chains across the 690 or so repertoires, and approximately 11 million of these chains were shared by at least two donors. A nearest-neighbor algorithm error-corrected the raw reads and collapsed the reads into unique sequences, merging closely related sequences to remove PCR and sequencing errors. Alignment of CDR3 sequences to IMGT reference sequences was used to assign V, D and J gene segments. For a sequence to be retained, at least a six-nucleotide match to both a V gene segment and a J gene segment was required. Rearrangements were classified as productive when the CDR3 lacked stop codons and remained in frame with V and J, and all other rearrangements were classified as non-productive. Following IMGT convention, CDR3 was defined as the stretch from the second conserved V-encoded cysteine to the conserved J-encoded phenylalanine. The earlier analysis of about 610 of the donors excluded sequences that lacked an unambiguous match to a single V gene segment. In an earlier analysis of 587 of the donors, a V segment was called functional when productive rearrangements were above 56.7%, and segregating when the standard deviation between donors exceeded 5%. To diagnose cytomegalovirus status from the catalog of TCR beta chain sequences, a statistical classification framework was built. A later analysis assigned V and J genes by comparing TCR nucleotide sequences with IMGT/GENE-DB human TR gene sequences. In a later analysis, CDR3 sequences and most-parsimonious VDJ recombination scenarios were assigned using the TCRdist pipeline. A later analysis defined each TCR beta chain by its CDR3 amino acid sequence plus V-gene family, and excluded reads lacking a unique V-gene family. To address suspected cross-contamination and a sequencing artifact, a later analysis removed 450 to 700 highly shared, low-generation-probability nucleotide sequences. A later analysis calculated a clonal expansion index for each public chain from normalized within-repertoire ranks of inferred template counts. A later analysis computed generation probabilities with a VDJ recombination model fitted to out-of-frame rearrangements, and checked the results against IGoR. In a later analysis, TCR-TCR, TCR-HLA and TCR-CMV co-occurrence was scored with hypergeometric tests, and a repertoire-size bias correction was applied to TCR pairs. A later analysis estimated false discovery rates by permuting HLA or CMV assignments 20 times. A later analysis grouped co-occurring TCRs with DBSCAN, adding TCRdist sequence similarity when clustering within HLA-allele-positive subsets. Co-occurrence clustering excluded repertoires with fewer than 30,000 or more than 120,000 public chains, plus five with anomalous nucleotide sharing. This immuneACCESS table, as held by TCRdb, lists in-frame sequences with V and J called but not all clones. Of the missing ones, under half trace to an unresolved V gene in checked studies; the others have no known cause. Clonal size and the V and J genes are those of that table, whereas D and trimming came from the DNA. The table for this sample lists approximately 170,000 clones; 80% to 85% of them were counted only once. Roughly 4.3% of the sample goes to the ten largest clones.

After removal of 2 bases from V and 5 bases from J, the junction retains 7 bases not matched to a gene. As encoded in the germline V gene, CDR1 is SGHTA while CDR2 is FQGTGA. The CDR3 has 15 amino acids, counting the end cysteine and phenylalanine. Solely the CDR3 DNA is kept, with 45 bases framed from the first base. In total, fewer than 750 healthy bone marrow donors made up the cohort. At the time of sampling, every cohort member was nominally healthy, though immune exposures that went unrecorded were likely present. The donor tested CMV seropositive and was one of the 289 seropositive cohort members. Every donor gave a peripheral blood sample, and the peripheral blood mononuclear cells from that sample were used for TCR beta sequencing. The Qiagen DNeasy Blood Extraction Kit was used to extract genomic DNA from the blood cell samples.

The chain is assembled from TRBV7-3 and TRBJ2-5; 8 central bases correspond to TRBD2. The sequenced sample was PBMCs. The source of this sequence is a man aged 45-60 years in good health and CMV-seropositive. The nucleotide sequence reads as follows: TGTGCCAGCAGCTTATTCGGGGGGGAACTGGAGACCCAGTACTTC. Translated, it gives CASSLFGGELETQYF.